The rows below give T cell receptor beta chains drawn from one sample of a study of neurological immune-mediated disorders. One entry per CDR3 protein, called by TCRdb with MiXCR from the 5' RACE reads. The sample lists roughly 57,000 distinct CDR3 sequences, 24% occurring once. The sequenced sample was PBMCs. These receptors were collected from a man aged 60 to 69 with HTLV-1-associated myelopathy (HAM/TSP). The CDR3 runs from the conserved cysteine through the conserved F or W. A D gene is named only where the DNA matches it firmly. Expanded clones get a size class; other rows say once, few or many, or leave the size out.

CDR3: CASSYWGGEYEQYF
size: many
D: TRBD2
length: 14
V: TRBV6-6
J: TRBJ2-7

CDR3: CASSYSQNTEAFF
size: NA
D: NA
length: 13
V: TRBV6-2/TRBV6-3
J: TRBJ1-1

CDR3: CASSLRGGDEQYF
size: many
D: NA
length: 13
V: TRBV5-1
J: TRBJ2-7

CDR3: CASSLAGGYYEQYF
size: many
D: TRBD2
length: 14
V: TRBV12-3/TRBV12-4
J: TRBJ2-7

CDR3: CASSPGTGGNQPQQF
size: many
D: TRBD1
length: 15
V: TRBV5-1
J: TRBJ1-5

CDR3: CASSLDTTQETQYF
size: NA
D: NA
length: 14
V: TRBV5-1
J: TRBJ2-5

CDR3: CASSKPSGSHEQYF
size: many
D: TRBD2
length: 14
V: TRBV28
J: TRBJ2-7

CDR3: CASSSYRGTDPSGANVLTF
size: many
D: NA
length: 19
V: TRBV5-6
J: TRBJ2-6

CDR3: CASSLKGANTEAFF
size: once
D: TRBD1
length: 14
V: TRBV5-1
J: TRBJ1-1

CDR3: CASSFYRGGGRSSYEQYF
size: many
D: NA
length: 18
V: TRBV7-2
J: TRBJ2-7

CDR3: CASSGWGAGQETQYF
size: many
D: NA
length: 15
V: TRBV25-1
J: TRBJ2-5

CDR3: CASSAFQGYEQYF
size: many
D: NA
length: 13
V: TRBV27
J: TRBJ2-7

CDR3: CSAIIGGQETQYF
size: NA
D: NA
length: 13
V: TRBV20-1
J: TRBJ2-5

CDR3: CASSLRFTPGGETQYF
size: many
D: NA
length: 16
V: TRBV7-8
J: TRBJ2-5

CDR3: CAGGGGPGSPLHF
size: many
D: NA
length: 13
V: TRBV19
J: TRBJ1-6

CDR3: CASSVRQLNTEAFF
size: NA
D: NA
length: 14
V: TRBV7-2
J: TRBJ1-1

CDR3: CASSGGLATDTQYF
size: NA
D: NA
length: 14
V: TRBV9
J: TRBJ2-3

CDR3: CSADSTGGRRGSYEQYF
size: medium-sized
D: NA
length: 17
V: TRBV20-1
J: TRBJ2-7

CDR3: CASSLSGSYEQYF
size: many
D: TRBD2
length: 13
V: TRBV12-3/TRBV12-4
J: TRBJ2-7

CDR3: CASSPVVDYEQYF
size: NA
D: NA
length: 13
V: TRBV3-1
J: TRBJ2-7

CDR3: CASSLGAGGEFF
size: NA
D: TRBD1
length: 12
V: TRBV7-2
J: TRBJ2-1

CDR3: CSASRQGGNQPQHF
size: NA
D: TRBD1
length: 14
V: TRBV20-1
J: TRBJ1-5

CDR3: CASSLAYTQYF
size: NA
D: NA
length: 11
V: TRBV12-3/TRBV12-4
J: TRBJ2-3

CDR3: CASSRESHEQYF
size: many
D: NA
length: 12
V: TRBV11-2
J: TRBJ2-7

CDR3: CASRTASGNGLREQYF
size: many
D: TRBD2
length: 16
V: TRBV2
J: TRBJ2-7

CDR3: CSASGTEGIGYTF
size: many
D: TRBD1
length: 13
V: TRBV20-1
J: TRBJ1-2

CDR3: CSANKGQRNTEAFF
size: many
D: NA
length: 14
V: TRBV20-1
J: TRBJ1-1

CDR3: CSAIKEGRPYEQYF
size: many
D: NA
length: 14
V: TRBV20-1
J: TRBJ2-7

CDR3: CASSLGQGAGDTQYF
size: many
D: TRBD1
length: 15
V: TRBV5-1
J: TRBJ2-3

CDR3: CASSALQVHGELFF
size: many
D: NA
length: 14
V: TRBV5-5
J: TRBJ2-2

CDR3: CASSWVQAETQYF
size: NA
D: NA
length: 13
V: TRBV12-3/TRBV12-4
J: TRBJ2-5

CDR3: CASSQSHTSGRSQFF
size: few
D: NA
length: 15
V: TRBV4-1
J: TRBJ2-1

CDR3: CASSSDRGPYGYTF
size: NA
D: TRBD1
length: 14
V: TRBV4-1
J: TRBJ1-2

CDR3: CASSAPQVKKLFF
size: many
D: NA
length: 13
V: TRBV25-1
J: TRBJ1-4

CDR3: CASKLSGANVLTF
size: NA
D: NA
length: 13
V: TRBV6-5
J: TRBJ2-6

CDR3: CASNSGESNAFF
size: NA
D: NA
length: 12
V: TRBV12-3/TRBV12-4
J: TRBJ1-1

CDR3: CASSFNGLDNYGYTF
size: few
D: NA
length: 15
V: TRBV27
J: TRBJ1-2

CDR3: CSARSVAGGPTGGDTQYF
size: many
D: TRBD2
length: 18
V: TRBV20-1
J: TRBJ2-3